The next 21 T cell receptor beta chains were all read from a single sample in a study of blood T cell repertoires in COVID-19 (dated by TCRdb to the early 2020s). Library preparation was by the immunoSEQ multiplex PCR assay. As stored in TCRdb, this immuneACCESS dataset retains in-frame rearrangements with V and J assigned. A fraction of the clones does not appear; measured against another copy, unresolved V genes explain less than half of the discrepancy, and the remainder lacks a known reason. In this sample the table shows roughly 500,000 clones, approximately 83% of which occur a single time. The ten top clones hold approximately 3.4% of the sample. Sequences were obtained from peripheral blood. Receptors originate from a human donor in a cohort sampled during active COVID-19.

A word on this clone: A clone one base away is much larger, so this may be a read error. Other nucleotide sequences from this sample produce the same CDR3. The CDR3 bases are TGTGCCAGCAGCTCCAACAGGGGGCAAGAGACCCAGTACTTC. Translating gives CASSSNRGQETQYF. The chain employs TRBV5-4 and TRBJ2-5, with 8 bases lining up with TRBD1. The germline V gene encodes CDR1 SGHNT and CDR2 YYREEE (reference sequence). This CDR3 comprises 14 residues. V lost 3 bases and J lost 2; bases outside the gene matches: 3.

The rearrangement uses TRBV28 and TRBJ1-2; TRBD1 might be the D (5 bases). From germline, CDR1 is MDHEN and CDR2 SYDVKM. CDR3 length: 14 amino acids. V dropped 3 bases and J dropped 4 bases, with 12 bases sitting between them. This chain's CDR3 is CASSLAGLGYGYTF. The CDR3 bases are TGTGCCAGCAGTTTGGCAGGGCTAGGCTATGGCTACACCTTC.

About this clone: A clone one base away is much larger, so this may be a read error. Other DNA sequences in this sample translate to the same CDR3. The chain recombines TRBV5-4 with TRBJ1-1, with 7 bases fitting TRBD1. The CDR3 extends over 13 amino acids. Losses at the gene ends were 4 bases for V and 2 bases for J; bases not matched to a gene: 2. Germline loops: CDR1 SGHNT, CDR2 YYREEE (reference sequence). CDR3 sequence reads: CASSRDSNTEAFF. CDR3 coding DNA: TGTGCCAGCAGCCGGGACAGCAACACTGAAGCTTTCTTT.

The chain recombines TRBV24-1 with TRBJ1-2; possibly TRBD1 for D (5 bases). Trimming took 3 bases from V and 5 from J, leaving 6 bases between them. CDR1 is KGHDR, CDR2 SFDVKD, per germline. The CDR3 has 12 amino acids. CDR3 sequence reads: CATSDQGYGYTF. The CDR3 nucleotides are TGTGCCACCAGTGATCAGGGTTATGGCTACACCTTC.

This clone has ten or more counts. The rearrangement joins TRBV3-1 (or the pseudogene TRBV3-2) to TRBJ1-3; D perhaps matches TRBD1 (6 bases). Germline CDR1 LGHDT, CDR2 YNNKEL (reference sequence). This CDR3 spans 15 amino acids. V was pared by 3 bases and J by 0 bases, with 9 bases between. CDR3 protein: CASSQDSYSGNTIYF. The CDR3 DNA sequence: TGTGCCAGCAGCCAGGACAGTTACTCTGGAAACACCATATATTTT.

V usage is TRBV28 and J usage is TRBJ2-1, with 12 positions matching TRBD2. The ends lost 4 bases at V and 5 bases at J; junction bases unmatched: 6. The CDR3 totals 16 residues. Per the germline V gene, CDR1 is MDHEN and CDR2 is SYDVKM. CDR3 DNA: TGTGCCAGCAGTTCCCGACTAGCGGGAGAGAACAATGAGCAGTTCTTC. As protein: CASSSRLAGENNEQFF.

This chain uses TRBV14 with TRBJ1-1; D ambiguous. V lost 1 base, J lost 1 base, and 7 bases lay in between. Germline-derived CDR1 and CDR2 are SGHDN and FVKESK. CDR3 length: 14 amino acids. CDR3 amino acids: CASSQVRQNTEAFF. The CDR3 nucleotides are TGTGCCAGCAGCCAAGTCCGACAGAACACTGAAGCTTTCTTT.

The chain carries TRBV30 and TRBJ1-1; 8 bases fit TRBD1. The J segment lost 3 bases and the V segment lost 5 bases, leaving 8 bases of the junction unmatched. The germline CDR1 and CDR2 sequences are GTSNPN and SVGIG (reference sequence). This CDR3 region has 14 residues. CDR3 DNA: TGTGCCTGGGAAACCGGGACAGGTTACACTGAAGCTTTCTTT. Translated, it gives CAWETGTGYTEAFF.

Comments on this clone: One end of the junction does not line up with germline, which may come from a read error. Here the CDR3 DNA reads TGTGCCTGGAGTTACGGGAACTACGGCTACACCTTC. Translation gives CAWSYGNYGYTF. J is TRBJ1-2 and V is TRBV30, with unresolved D. The CDR3 consists of 12 residues. From germline, CDR1 is GTSNPN and CDR2 SVGIG (reference sequence).

V is TRBV6-5 and J is TRBJ2-7, with D perhaps TRBD2 (6 bases). CDR3 length equals 12 residues. Germline lookup yields CDR1 MNHEY and CDR2 SVGAGI. V gave up 5 bases and J gave up 3 bases, with 8 bases separating them. This CDR3 reads CASSPTSYEQYF. CDR3 coding DNA: TGTGCCAGCAGTCCGACTAGCTACGAGCAGTACTTC.

The chain combines TRBV6-4 with TRBJ1-3, with D possibly being TRBD1 (5 bases). V was pared by 6 bases and J by 4 bases, with 31 bases between. CDR3 size: 20 residues. Germline V lookup: CDR1 MRHNA, CDR2 SNTAGT. This chain's CDR3 is CASRVFTGTLPILGGNTIYF. The CDR3 DNA is TGTGCCAGCAGGGTTTTTACCGGGACTCTCCCGATTCTGGGAGGAAACACCATATATTTT.

The chain couples TRBV28 to TRBJ2-1; TRBD2 matches at 12 bases. Germline lookup yields CDR1 MDHEN and CDR2 SYDVKM. CDR3 length equals 16 residues. The ends lost 3 bases at V and 9 bases at J; junction bases unmatched: 9. CDR3 in DNA: TGTGCCAGCAGTTTGGGGGCGACTAGCGGGAGCCGTGAGCAGTTCTTC. It is translated as CASSLGATSGSREQFF.

The chain joins TRBV10-3 to TRBJ2-1; 10 nucleotides agree with TRBD1. This CDR3 contains 15 residues. Germline lookup yields CDR1 ENHRY and CDR2 SYGVKD. J gave up 6 bases and V 3 bases, and 5 bases lay outside the gene matches. This CDR3 is CAISDRDRGGNEQFF. The CDR3 DNA follows: TGTGCCATCAGTGATAGGGACAGGGGTGGCAATGAGCAGTTCTTC.

V and J are TRBV10-3 and TRBJ2-2, with 8 bases lining up with TRBD1. Germline V lookup: CDR1 ENHRY, CDR2 SYGVKD. The CDR3 is 15 amino acids. After removal of 10 bases from V and 0 bases from J, the junction contained 7 bases not matched to a gene. In DNA form, the CDR3 reads TGTGCCAACTCCCCGGGACAGGCGAACACCGGGGAGCTGTTTTTT. It yields the protein CANSPGQANTGELFF.

Only a few counts were recorded for this clone. The chain carries TRBV4-2 and TRBJ2-7, with D unresolved. The CDR3 loop spans 15 amino acids. V lost 2 bases and J lost 0, with 11 bases in between. Germline CDR1 is LGHNA and CDR2 is YNFKEQ. CDR3 loop: CASSQTTVSSYEQYF. Here the CDR3 DNA reads TGTGCCAGCAGCCAAACGACTGTCAGCTCCTACGAGCAGTACTTC.

This clone was counted only a few times. This sequence joins TRBV28 and TRBJ2-7; 10 nucleotides agree with TRBD1. The J segment lost 2 bases and the V segment lost 6 bases, leaving 7 bases of the junction unmatched. The CDR3 extends over 15 amino acids. The V gene's germline CDR1 is MDHEN and CDR2 SYDVKM. This CDR3 is CASRPTGGPPYEQYF. The CDR3 region has the DNA TGTGCCAGCAGACCGACAGGGGGCCCTCCCTACGAGCAGTACTTC.

The gene calls are TRBV29-1 and TRBJ1-1; the D gene is possibly TRBD1 (6 bases). V was trimmed by 7 bases and J by 0 bases, leaving 12 bases between them. Germline CDR1 reads SQVTM; CDR2 reads ANQGSEA. The CDR3 covers 13 residues. CDR3 amino acids: CSAVDSMNTEAFF. The CDR3 DNA sequence: TGCAGCGCGGTGGACAGCATGAACACTGAAGCTTTCTTT.

This chain links TRBV30 with TRBJ2-1; possible D gene TRBD2, 7 bases. The ends were cut back, 4 bases at V and 9 bases at J, with 22 bases in the middle. Germline CDR1 and CDR2: GTSNPN and SVGIG (reference sequence). This CDR3 comprises 15 residues. The CDR3 DNA reads as TGTGCCTGGAACGAGGGAGGGCCAGGGGCCGGTGAGCAGTTCTTC. Residues: CAWNEGGPGAGEQFF.

This chain links TRBV18 with TRBJ2-5, with D hard to call. V was shortened by 4 bases and J by 5 bases, with 17 bases between the two germline ends. Germline lookup yields CDR1 KGHSH and CDR2 LQKENI. The CDR3 loop spans 15 amino acids. The CDR3 region is CASSLARLAVETQYF. DNA of the CDR3: TGTGCCAGCTCACTTGCTAGGTTGGCTGTGGAGACCCAGTACTTC.

This clone was counted between two and nine times. This CDR3 is also generated by other DNA sequences in the sample. The chain combines TRBV12-3 or TRBV12-4 with TRBJ1-1; D is unclear. The CDR3 totals 13 residues. V lost 1 base and J lost 1, with 4 bases in between. CDR3 in amino acids: CASSLGGNTEAFF. CDR3 nucleotides: TGTGCCAGCAGTTTAGGAGGGAACACTGAAGCTTTCTTT.

Worth noting for this clone: A much more abundant neighbour one base away suggests this may be a read error. The same CDR3 can be traced to other DNA sequences in this sample. The gene calls are TRBV7-3 and TRBJ1-1; D might be TRBD1 (5 bases). The CDR3 contains 13 residues. V dropped 2 bases and J dropped 3 bases, with 7 bases sitting between them. Germline assignment: CDR1 SGHTA and CDR2 FQGTGA. The DNA of the CDR3 is TGTGCCAGCAGCTTACAAGGGGACACTGAAGCTTTCTTT. It codes for CASSLQGDTEAFF.